This entry describes one TCR beta chain. Its antigen target is currently unknown. Within one base of it there is no much larger clone, and no base qualities were kept. Receptor amplification or capture employed the immunoSEQ multiplex PCR assay. The multiplex PCR relied on a mix of 60 forward primers for TCR Vbeta segments and 13 reverse primers for TCR Jbeta segments. The CDR3 region of rearranged TCR beta genes was amplified from genomic DNA with a multiplex PCR assay. The amplified TCR beta libraries were sequenced on the Illumina HiSeq System as 87-base-pair reads. Regarding the original processing steps: A later analysis tallied 75 million to 95 million unique TCR beta chains across the 610 or so repertoires, and about 10 million of those chains were shared by two or more donors. A nearest-neighbor algorithm error-corrected the raw reads and collapsed the reads into unique sequences, merging closely related sequences to remove PCR and sequencing errors. CDR3 sequences were aligned to IMGT reference sequences to assign V, D and J gene segments. For a sequence to be retained, a match of at least six nucleotides was required to both a V gene segment and a J gene segment. Rearrangements were classified as productive when the CDR3 lacked stop codons and remained in frame with V and J, and all other rearrangements were classified as non-productive. CDR3 was defined by IMGT convention, running from the second conserved V-encoded cysteine to the conserved J-encoded phenylalanine. Sequences without an unambiguous match to a single V gene segment were excluded from the earlier analysis of about 600 of the donors. In an earlier analysis of some 590 of the donors, V segments were called functional above 56.7% productive rearrangements and were called segregating when the between-donor standard deviation exceeded 5%. A statistical classification framework was developed to diagnose cytomegalovirus status using the catalog of TCR beta chain sequences. In a later analysis, TCR nucleotide sequences were compared against IMGT/GENE-DB human TR gene sequences so that V and J genes could be assigned. In a later analysis, CDR3 sequences and most-parsimonious VDJ recombination scenarios were assigned using the TCRdist pipeline. A later analysis defined each TCR beta chain by its CDR3 amino acid sequence plus V-gene family, and excluded reads lacking a unique V-gene family. A later analysis removed 450 to 600 highly shared, low-generation-probability nucleotide sequences to deal with suspected cross-contamination and a sequencing artifact. In a later analysis, a clonal expansion index for each public chain was calculated from normalized within-repertoire ranks of inferred template counts. In a later analysis, generation probabilities were computed with a VDJ recombination model fitted to out-of-frame rearrangements, and the resulting probabilities were checked against IGoR. A later analysis scored TCR-TCR, TCR-HLA and TCR-CMV co-occurrence with hypergeometric tests, applying a repertoire-size bias correction to TCR pairs. False discovery rates were estimated in a later analysis by permuting HLA or CMV assignments 20 times. In a later analysis, co-occurring TCRs were grouped using DBSCAN, and TCRdist sequence similarity was added for clustering within HLA-allele-positive subsets. For co-occurrence clustering, repertoires with fewer than 30,000 or more than 120,000 public chains were excluded, along with a handful of repertoires with anomalous nucleotide sharing. Not all clones reach the TCRdb copy of this immuneACCESS table, which keeps in-frame sequences only. Checked studies attribute under half of the gap to unresolved V genes and leave the rest unexplained. V and J calls and clone size are copied from that table; D and trimming were computed from the DNA. This sample gives about 210,000 clones in total; about 81% of them show up just once. The ten largest clones take up about 6% of the sample.

These data originate in a study of cytomegalovirus exposure and HLA in healthy donors (dated by TCRdb to 2015 to 2018). About the investigation overall: In an earlier analysis of under 750 of the donors, approximately 300 Gb of sequence data and roughly 100 million unique TCR beta sequences from about 180 million T cells were reported. The number of donors typed differed by locus, with about 620-630 for A, B, C, DRB1 and DQB1, 522 for DQA1, 600 to 610 for DPA1, and around 430 for DPB1. To decide whether each TCR beta V gene segment behaved as functional or pseudogenic, an earlier analysis of several hundred of the donors relied on high-throughput TCR beta sequencing. Among the roughly 400 genotyped donors, about 83% belonged to the genetic ancestry cluster associated with self-reported Caucasian donors. Using immunosequencing, the study profiled T cell repertoires from 640 or so subjects and related those repertoires to cytomegalovirus serostatus. Several DR-DQ haplotypes were handled as single units for association and clustering because linkage in the cohort was strong. About 320 gigabases of sequencing data and approximately 93 million unique TCR sequences were included in an early release covering around 600 HLA-typed donors. A later analysis re-examined previously published TCR beta repertoires from 610 or so donors and added high-resolution HLA genotyping to investigate patterns of TCR occurrence. Rather than using new phenotypic data, the later analysis identified candidate immune exposures from TCR beta sequences and from how often those sequences occurred across donors. HLA typing included class I and class II loci at four-digit resolution. A later genetic analysis took genome-wide SNP genotypes for about 65% of the roughly 670 donors and used that subset as a discovery cohort. A separate validation cohort of roughly 130 different subjects was used in addition to the roughly 620-subject first cohort. Among about 370 genotyped donors of the cohort, an average of approximately 220,000 unique TCR beta nucleotide sequences was sequenced per donor, of which approximately 19% were non-productive. The study was designed to test whether signatures of past pathogen exposure could be identified by cataloging public T cell receptors. Donor age, sex, ethnicity and CMV serostatus were compiled together with the repertoire data. Every repertoire in the discovery cohort had been generated on one and the same sequencing platform. To predict cytomegalovirus infection status, the study combined high-throughput TCR immunosequencing, statistical association of individual TCRs with disease status, and machine learning.

Study-wide findings and limitations: A later analysis found that TCR association rates varied across HLA loci, with DRB1 alleles showing the most associated TCRs and HLA-C alleles the fewest. Correlated functional status among segregating V segments might reflect linkage disequilibrium, but an unknown experimental factor could not be ruled out. In vitro tests confirmed that a few of the cytomegalovirus-associated TCR beta chains recognize cytomegalovirus antigens. A later analysis associated about 17,000 TCR beta sequences with specific HLA alleles at a false discovery rate of 0.05. Because HLA typing was unavailable for some donors at each locus, only the typed subset was used in association tests. The classifier was reported to diagnose cytomegalovirus status with high specificity and sensitivity in both the original cohort and the validation cohort. Most TCR sequences were seen in very few donors, while some public TCRs were found in many individuals. An earlier analysis of some 590 of the donors showed that most TCR beta V segments appeared in productive rearrangements either about 87% or about 30% of the time, which broadly matched IMGT annotations. Some IMGT-functional V segments, including TRBV6-2 and TRBV6-3, could not be distinguished by the 87-base-pair reads and were therefore excluded. A later genetic analysis reported fewer N-insertions in productive TCRs among donors in an Asian-associated ancestry cluster than the roughly 700-donor mean. Roughly uniform sequencing depth across donors was assumed in presence/absence analyses, although this assumption may not hold. In a later analysis, most CMV-associated TCR beta chains were found to appear HLA-restricted, with HLA associations seemingly driven largely by CMV exposure. The study gave a list of 150 to 200 TCR beta chains associated with cytomegalovirus. A cluster of highly shared sequence variants was judged likely to be a technical artifact of the sequencing pipeline. According to a later analysis, parvovirus B19, influenza, CMV and Epstein-Barr virus appeared linked to several top co-occurrence clusters. In this cohort, only TCR beta chains were sequenced, and detectable features were limited by the absence of alpha or paired-chain data. According to the authors, the approach could potentially be generalized to other disease states and immunological phenotypes. Assigning TCR associations to individual alleles was difficult when HLA alleles, especially DR and DQ, strongly co-occurred. For the cohort, immune exposure information was limited to CMV serostatus. Because counts were too low, roughly 17 rarely observed V segments, including chromosome 9 orphons, were left out of the earlier analysis of about 620 of the donors. A further reported finding was that TCR beta sequences accurately predicted the HLA-A and HLA-B alleles for most subjects in the first cohort. In a later genetic analysis, a missense DCLRE1C variant was associated with V-gene and J-gene trimming of TCR beta chains, and the association was replicated in an independent cohort. In a later analysis, HLA-associated TCR beta chains showed more clonal expansion and lower generation probabilities than non-associated chains that were equally common.

Trimmed from V: 2 bases; trimmed from J: 0 bases; junction bases lacking a gene match: 4. CDR1 and CDR2, looked up from the germline V gene, are SNHLY and FYNNEI. From its cysteine to its phenylalanine, the CDR3 spans 17 amino acids. Here the CDR3 DNA is all that survives: 51 bases in frame from base 1. The cohort consisted of 600 to 700 healthy bone marrow donors. At the time of sampling, all cohort members were nominally healthy, though unrecorded immune exposures were likely present. The donor was CMV seropositive and was included in the group of around 300 seropositive cohort members. A peripheral blood sample was provided by each donor, and peripheral blood mononuclear cells were used for TCR beta sequencing. The Qiagen DNeasy Blood Extraction Kit was used to extract genomic DNA from the blood cell samples.

Source material: PBMCs. The sequence was collected from a man aged 35 to 55 in good health and CMV-seropositive. Recombination connected TRBV2 to TRBJ2-1; 10 bases in between match TRBD2. The CDR3: CASSELAGGPSYNEQFF. Here is the DNA: TGTGCCAGCAGTGAATTAGCGGGAGGCCCCTCCTACAATGAGCAGTTCTTC. With all but the CDR3 taken from the reference TRBV2 and TRBJ2-1 genes, the full variable domain is: EPEVTQTPSHQVTQMGQEVILRCVPISNHLYFYWYRQILGQKVEFLVSFYNNEISEKSEIFDDQFSVERPDGSNFTLKIRSTKLEDSAMYFCASSELAGGPSYNEQFFGPGTRLTVL.